The 30 T cell receptor beta chains listed next were all sequenced from one sample in a study of CD4 T cells in relation to SARS-CoV-2 and coronaviruses. The method was immunoSEQ multiplex PCR; TCRdb's version includes in-frame clones alone and lacks a portion of them. Of some 69,000 clones listed, around 93% are singletons. CD4+ T cells from unexposed donors were obtained before the COVID-19 pandemic (2011-2018). The sequenced material came from naive CD4+ T cells from PBMCs. Documented subset: naive CD4+ T cells isolated by negative enrichment. Receptor source: a human donor in good health.

This sequence joins TRBV9 and TRBJ2-7; the D gene is possibly TRBD1 (7 bases). This CDR3 is 15 amino acids long. V lost 4 bases and J 5 bases, leaving 19 bases between the germline ends. Germline lookup yields CDR1 SGDLS and CDR2 YYNGEE. CDR3 nucleotides: TGTGCCAGCAGCCCTAGAGGGGGGACAGTGGACGAGCAGTACTTC. It translates to CASSPRGGTVDEQYF.

This chain joins TRBV7-3 and TRBJ2-2; 8 bases match TRBD2. J lost 7 bases, V lost 5 bases, and 6 bases had no gene match. This CDR3 comprises 14 residues. The germline V gene encodes CDR1 SGHTA and CDR2 FQGTGA. In DNA, the CDR3 is TGTGCCAGCAGCCAGACTAGCGACGGCGGGGAGCTGTTTTTT. This encodes CASSQTSDGGELFF.

V usage is TRBV24-1 and J usage is TRBJ1-6; 9 positions match TRBD1. The ends lost 7 bases at V and 4 bases at J; junction bases unmatched: 1. The length of the CDR3 is 14 residues. The germline gives CDR1 KGHDR, CDR2 SFDVKD. The DNA for the CDR3 is TGTGCCACCAGCGGGACAGGGTATAATTCACCCCTCCACTTT. This translates into CATSGTGYNSPLHF.

The J gene is TRBJ1-4, the V gene TRBV6-5, with 7 positions matching TRBD1. The CDR3 has 14 amino acids. Germline V lookup: CDR1 MNHEY, CDR2 SVGAGI. J gave up 3 bases and V 6 bases, and 4 bases lay outside the gene matches. The CDR3 sequence: CASRQGGANEKLFF. CDR3 sequence (DNA): TGTGCCAGCAGGCAGGGGGGGGCTAATGAAAAACTGTTTTTT.

The chain joins TRBV5-8 to TRBJ2-1; a possible D gene is TRBD2 (5 bases). Trimming left V 5 bases short and J 10 bases short, with 10 bases between. This CDR3 spans 11 amino acids. Germline values: CDR1 SGHTS, CDR2 YDEGEE. This CDR3 reads CASRIAPEQFF. As DNA, the CDR3 is TGTGCCAGCAGAATAGCGCCCGAGCAGTTCTTC.

CDR3: CASSQAGVRYEQYF. CDR3 sequence (DNA): TGTGCCAGCAGCCAAGCAGGGGTTAGGTACGAGCAGTACTTC. The chain recombines TRBV4-2 with TRBJ2-7; TRBD1 might be the D (6 bases). Germline values: CDR1 LGHNA, CDR2 YNFKEQ. The CDR3 contains 14 residues. Trimming stripped 1 base from V and 4 bases from J, with 11 bases between.

DNA of the CDR3: TGTGCCAGCAGTTCACTAGCGGGAGGAACCTACGAGCAGTACTTC. Its protein product is CASSSLAGGTYEQYF. The rearrangement uses TRBV27 and TRBJ2-7; 12 nucleotides align to TRBD2. From germline, CDR1 is MNHEY and CDR2 SMNVEV (reference sequence). The CDR3 has 15 amino acids. The junction had 3 bases not matched to a gene; V was cut back by 4 bases and J by 2 bases.

This rearrangement joins TRBV5-1 to TRBJ2-7, with 9 nucleotides matching TRBD1. The V and J ends lost 1 base and 5 bases, in that order; junction bases with no gene match: 10. This CDR3 has 16 amino acids. CDR1 and CDR2 from the germline V gene are SGHRS and YFSETQ. The CDR3 here is CASSLKSGTGFNEQYF. In nucleotides, the CDR3 is TGCGCCAGCAGCTTGAAATCCGGGACAGGGTTCAACGAGCAGTACTTC.

The chain combines TRBV24-1 with TRBJ1-5, with D uncertain. This CDR3 has 12 amino acids. Germline assignment: CDR1 KGHDR and CDR2 SFDVKD. V shed 0 bases and J shed 8 bases, with 4 bases lying between them. The CDR3 coding sequence is TGTGCCACCAGTGATTTGGGCAAGCCCCAGCATTTT. It yields the protein CATSDLGKPQHF.

The gene calls are TRBV28 and TRBJ2-7, with 9 bases aligning to TRBD2. This CDR3 is 18 amino acids long. CDR1 and CDR2 (germline): MDHEN, SYDVKM. The V and J ends lost 5 bases and 0 bases, in that order; junction bases with no gene match: 14. The CDR3 region has the DNA TGTGCCAGCAGTCCCTTGGGGAGCGGGAGGACCCTCTCCTACGAGCAGTACTTC. The encoded protein is CASSPLGSGRTLSYEQYF. Complete variable domain (other parts from reference TRBV28 and TRBJ2-7): DVKVTQSSRYLVKRTGEKVFLECVQDMDHENMFWYRQDPGLGLRLIYFSYDVKMKEKGDIPEGYSVSREKKERFSLILESASTNQTSMYLCASSPLGSGRTLSYEQYFGPGTRLTVT.

The V call is TRBV29-1, the J call TRBJ2-3, with 10 positions matching TRBD1. Trimming took 4 bases from V and 3 from J; bases not matched to a gene: 4. The CDR3 is made up of 14 amino acids. Germline V gene lookup returns CDR1 SQVTM and CDR2 ANQGSEA. The CDR3 protein is CSVGQGASTDTQYF. In nucleotides, the CDR3 is TGCAGCGTTGGACAGGGGGCAAGTACAGATACGCAGTATTTT.

The chain carries TRBV9 and TRBJ1-1; D not resolved. V was shortened by 3 bases and J by 1 base, with 10 bases between the two germline ends. CDR3 length: 14 amino acids. The germline CDR1 and CDR2 sequences are SGDLS and YYNGEE. Written as DNA, the CDR3 is TGTGCCAGCAGCGAGGGAGTTGCGAACACTGAAGCTTTCTTT. Translation: CASSEGVANTEAFF.

V gene TRBV28 combines with J gene TRBJ2-5; 7 positions match TRBD2. Per the germline V gene, CDR1 is MDHEN and CDR2 is SYDVKM. After removal of 3 bases from V and 1 base from J, the junction contained 11 bases not matched to a gene. The length of the CDR3 is 17 residues. The CDR3 nucleotides are TGTGCCAGCAGTTTCTCGGGTCTAGCGGAGACCCAAGAGACCCAGTACTTC. It yields the protein CASSFSGLAETQETQYF.

The V call is TRBV11-2, the J call TRBJ2-3; D tentatively reads TRBD1 or TRBD2 (5 bases each). Between the trimmed V and J ends, which lost 2 bases and 6 bases, there was a span of 12 bases. CDR3 size: 14 residues. Germline V gene lookup returns CDR1 SGHAT and CDR2 FQNNGV. The chain's CDR3 is CASSLIGGTDTQYF. CDR3 bases: TGTGCCAGCAGCTTAATTGGGGGTACGGATACGCAGTATTTT.

The rearrangement links TRBV18 to TRBJ1-5; D unclear. CDR1 is KGHSH and CDR2 is LQKENI in the germline V gene. Trimming removed 2 bases from V and 5 bases from J, with 10 bases in between. There are 14 residues in the CDR3. CDR3 region: CASSPSVLDQPQHF. The CDR3 DNA reads TGTGCCAGCTCACCATCTGTATTGGATCAGCCCCAGCATTTT.

DNA for the CDR3: TGTGCCAGCAGCCAACGGGGGGGTACCTCCTACAATGAGCAGTTCTTC. Protein: CASSQRGGTSYNEQFF. The rearrangement joins TRBV3-1 (or the pseudogene TRBV3-2) to TRBJ2-1, with 8 nucleotides matching TRBD2. CDR1 and CDR2 (germline): LGHDT, YNNKEL (reference sequence). The CDR3 loop spans 16 amino acids. V shed 2 bases, J shed 0 bases, and the junction held 3 bases outside the gene matches.

The rearrangement links TRBV5-1 to TRBJ2-5; 9 bases align to TRBD1. Germline V gene sequence: CDR1 SGHRS, CDR2 YFSETQ. The CDR3 runs 14 residues. The trim removed 8 bases at V and 4 bases at J, leaving 9 bases unmatched. CDR3 region: CASEPGQGLETQYF. Here the CDR3 DNA reads TGCGCCAGTGAACCGGGACAGGGATTAGAGACCCAGTACTTC.

The chain uses TRBV28 and TRBJ1-1, with a tentative D call TRBD1 (6 bases). Trimming shortened V by 2 bases and J by 7 bases, and 8 bases separated the two germline ends. Germline V lookup: CDR1 MDHEN, CDR2 SYDVKM. The CDR3 length is 12 residues. CDR3 loop: CASSLRGGEAFF. DNA for the CDR3: TGTGCCAGCAGTTTAAGGGGGGGTGAAGCTTTCTTT.

The chain employs TRBV5-1 and TRBJ2-1; D is perhaps TRBD2 (6 bases). V was trimmed by 4 bases and J by 1 base, leaving 12 bases between them. This CDR3 contains 15 residues. Germline V gene data show CDR1 as SGHRS and CDR2 as YFSETQ. In DNA form, the CDR3 reads TGCGCCAGCAGCGCCCGGGACTGGTCCTACAATGAGCAGTTCTTC. Protein: CASSARDWSYNEQFF.

The chain links TRBV18 to TRBJ1-5; perhaps TRBD1 as D (6 bases). Germline V lookup: CDR1 KGHSH, CDR2 LQKENI. The CDR3 totals 17 residues. Trimming shortened V by 2 bases and J by 5 bases, and 19 bases separated the two germline ends. For the CDR3, the DNA is TGTGCCAGCTCACCAGAAAGGAGGGGGACGCGGGATCAGCCCCAGCATTTT. It specifies CASSPERRGTRDQPQHF.

This chain uses TRBV11-2 with TRBJ2-7, with a possible D match to TRBD2 (6 bases). Trimming pared 5 bases from V and 2 bases from J, leaving 13 bases between. Germline V lookup: CDR1 SGHAT, CDR2 FQNNGV. The CDR3 has 14 amino acids. In DNA form, the CDR3 reads TGTGCCAGCAGCCCATTACTAGCCCCCTACGAGCAGTACTTC. This codes for CASSPLLAPYEQYF.

The chain employs TRBV18 and TRBJ2-5; 7 nucleotides line up with TRBD2. CDR1 and CDR2 (germline): KGHSH, LQKENI. The CDR3 runs to 14 residues. V lost 6 bases and J lost 3; bases outside the gene matches: 7. The CDR3 protein is CASSDSGSKETQYF. CDR3 nucleotides: TGTGCCAGCTCGGATAGCGGGTCAAAAGAGACCCAGTACTTC.

The J gene is TRBJ2-1, the V gene TRBV5-8, with TRBD2 as a possible D gene (5 bases). The V end lost 4 bases, the J end lost 0 bases, and 11 bases lay between the germline ends. The CDR3 covers 15 residues. Germline V gene sequence: CDR1 SGHTS, CDR2 YDEGEE. DNA for the CDR3: TGTGCCAGCAGCCCCGGAGGCGGCTCCTACAATGAGCAGTTCTTC. It specifies CASSPGGGSYNEQFF.

The chain carries TRBV14 and TRBJ2-3; 13 bases align to TRBD2. V was pared by 1 base and J by 3 bases, with 7 bases of the junction left unmatched. CDR1 is SGHDN and CDR2 is FVKESK in the germline V gene. The CDR3 is made up of 18 amino acids. For the CDR3, the DNA is TGTGCCAGCAGCCAAGTGAGACTAGCGGGAGGAGCGACAGATACGCAGTATTTT. Amino acids: CASSQVRLAGGATDTQYF.

The chain uses TRBV7-9 and TRBJ2-3; 10 bases are shared with TRBD1. The CDR3 spans 16 residues. The germline CDR1 and CDR2 sequences are SEHNR and FQNEAQ (reference sequence). The J segment lost 0 bases and the V segment lost 5 bases, leaving 5 bases of the junction unmatched. CDR3 region: CASSPGDRGSTDTQYF. CDR3 DNA sequence: TGTGCCAGCAGCCCAGGGGACAGGGGTAGCACAGATACGCAGTATTTT.

The chain recombines TRBV18 with TRBJ1-5, with unresolved D. This CDR3 region has 14 residues. V lost 6 bases to trimming and J lost 1 base, with 10 bases between them. CDR1 is KGHSH, CDR2 LQKENI, per germline. The CDR3 protein is CASSLSESNQPQHF. CDR3 DNA: TGTGCCAGCTCTCTATCCGAGAGCAATCAGCCCCAGCATTTT.

The chain joins TRBV2 to TRBJ2-5, with 7 nucleotides matching TRBD2. CDR3 size: 14 residues. CDR1 and CDR2 (germline): SNHLY, FYNNEI. Trimming removed 4 bases from V and 3 bases from J; junction bases left unmatched: 5. The CDR3 region is CASSAGTKKETQYF. CDR3 in DNA: TGTGCCAGCAGTGCCGGGACTAAAAAAGAGACCCAGTACTTC.

This clone was counted a single time. The chain combines TRBV11-1 with TRBJ2-7; perhaps TRBD2 as D (5 bases). Germline CDR1 reads SGHAT; CDR2 reads FQDESV (reference sequence). CDR3 length: 13 amino acids. V lost 5 bases and J 10 bases, leaving 18 bases between the germline ends. The DNA for the CDR3 is TGTGCCAGCAGCCTCCGTGACGCTAGCAACCAGTACTTC. Translating gives CASSLRDASNQYF.

V gene TRBV6-5 combines with J gene TRBJ2-5, with 12 bases fitting TRBD2. CDR1 MNHEY and CDR2 SVGAGI come from the germline V gene. The CDR3 spans 15 residues. J gave up 6 bases and V 5 bases, and 7 bases lay outside the gene matches. CDR3 region: CASSSSGTSGQTQYF. In DNA form, the CDR3 reads TGTGCCAGCAGTAGCTCCGGGACTAGCGGGCAGACCCAGTACTTC.

The chain couples TRBV18 to TRBJ2-1; 14 nucleotides match TRBD2. CDR3 length: 17 residues. V lost 6 bases to trimming and J lost 5 bases; unmatched junction nucleotides: 9. Per germline, CDR1 KGHSH and CDR2 LQKENI. In DNA, the CDR3 is TGTGCCAGCTCCCTAAGACTAGCGGGAGGGCCAGACAATGAGCAGTTCTTC. The encoded protein is CASSLRLAGGPDNEQFF.